The 17 T cell receptor beta chains in this list originate from one sample, sequenced in a study of blood T cell repertoires in COVID-19. Profiled with immunoSEQ multiplex PCR; TCRdb holds only in-frame clones, not every one. Of some 170,000 clones detected, approximately 86% appear once; the ten largest clones hold roughly 1.6%. Sequences were obtained from peripheral blood. These receptors all stem from a woman in her forties or fifties with acute or convalescent COVID-19.

The gene calls are TRBV3-1 (or the pseudogene TRBV3-2) and TRBJ1-2, with 7 bases that match TRBD1. CDR3 length equals 14 residues. With 0 bases clipped from V and 4 bases from J, the junction kept 2 bases outside the gene matches. Germline CDR1 and CDR2: LGHDT and YNNKEL (reference sequence). CDR3 sequence (DNA): TGTGCCAGCAGCCAAGATTCAGGGGGCTATGGCTACACCTTC. It translates to CASSQDSGGYGYTF.

The V gene is TRBV13, the J gene TRBJ1-1; a weak D match, TRBD1 (5 bases). Germline values: CDR1 PRHDT, CDR2 FYEKMQ (reference sequence). The V end lost 5 bases, the J end lost 0 bases, and 13 bases lay between the germline ends. The CDR3 contains 15 residues. The CDR3 loop reads CASSTNRRVNTEAFF. CDR3 in DNA: TGTGCCAGCAGCACCAACAGGAGGGTGAACACTGAAGCTTTCTTT.

CDR3 sequence reads: CASSLAGRDTEAFF. Here the CDR3 DNA reads TGCGCCAGCAGCTTGGCGGGGAGGGACACTGAAGCTTTCTTT. V gene TRBV5-1 combines with J gene TRBJ1-1; D call uncertain. The V gene's germline CDR1 is SGHRS and CDR2 YFSETQ. V was pared by 0 bases and J by 3 bases, with 9 bases between. The CDR3 spans 14 residues.

The chain is built from TRBV3-1 (or the pseudogene TRBV3-2) and TRBJ2-3, with no clear D. Trimming shortened V by 5 bases and J by 2 bases, and 5 bases separated the two germline ends. CDR1 and CDR2 (germline): LGHDT, YNNKEL (reference sequence). This CDR3 is 12 amino acids long. CDR3 amino acids: CASSTYTDTQYF. CDR3 nucleotide sequence: TGTGCCAGCAGCACCTACACAGATACGCAGTATTTT.

The CDR3 DNA sequence: TGTGCCAGCAGTTCTTTCGGAGCAACTAATGAAAAACTGTTTTTT. Encoded protein: CASSSFGATNEKLFF. The rearrangement links TRBV6-2 or TRBV6-3 to TRBJ1-4; D uncertain. V lost 4 bases, J lost 0 bases, and 9 bases lay in between. CDR3 size: 15 residues. Germline values: CDR1 MNHEY, CDR2 SVGEGT.

The genes are TRBV10-1 and TRBJ2-1; 12 positions agree with TRBD2. CDR3 length: 16 amino acids. The trim removed 4 bases at V and 6 bases at J, leaving 7 bases unmatched. Germline CDR1 reads WNHNN; CDR2 reads SYGVQD (reference sequence). The CDR3 loop is CASSVSSGRELNEQFF. The CDR3 region has the DNA TGCGCCAGCAGTGTTTCTAGCGGGAGGGAACTCAATGAGCAGTTCTTC.

The chain combines TRBV2 with TRBJ1-1; 7 nucleotides align to TRBD1. J gave up 1 base and V 6 bases, and 8 bases lay outside the gene matches. The CDR3 consists of 15 residues. The V gene's germline CDR1 is SNHLY and CDR2 FYNNEI. For the CDR3, the DNA is TGTGCCAGCAGCCTAGGGGGCTCGGAGAACACTGAAGCTTTCTTT. Amino acids: CASSLGGSENTEAFF. The entire variable domain, with the rest obtained from reference TRBV2 and TRBJ1-1, is as follows: EPEVTQTPSHQVTQMGQEVILRCVPISNHLYFYWYRQILGQKVEFLVSFYNNEISEKSEIFDDQFSVERPDGSNFTLKIRSTKLEDSAMYFCASSLGGSENTEAFFGQGTRLTVV.

The V call is TRBV12-3 or TRBV12-4, the J call TRBJ1-3; 7 positions agree with TRBD1. Trimming removed 8 bases from V and 8 bases from J; junction bases left unmatched: 3. This CDR3 has 11 residues. CDR3 sequence reads: CASGDRDTIYF. CDR3 sequence (DNA): TGTGCCAGCGGTGACAGGGACACCATATATTTT.

The V gene is TRBV5-1, the J gene TRBJ2-1, with TRBD2 matching 13 bases. The junction had 8 bases not matched to a gene; V was cut back by 4 bases and J by 10 bases. Looked up from germline, CDR1 is SGHRS and CDR2 is YFSETQ. The CDR3 length is 15 residues. CDR3 in DNA: TGCGCCAGCAGCGGGAAACTAGCGGGGGGGCAAGAGCAGTTCTTC. It is translated as CASSGKLAGGQEQFF. Using reference TRBV5-1 and TRBJ2-1 for the parts outside the CDR3, the full variable domain is KAGVTQTPRYLIKTRGQQVTLSCSPISGHRSVSWYQQTPGQGLQFLFEYFSETQRNKGNFPGRFSGRQFSNSRSEMNVSTLELGDSALYLCASSGKLAGGQEQFFGPGTRLTVL.

The chain recombines TRBV5-4 with TRBJ1-4; tentatively, D is TRBD1 (5 bases). The CDR3 has 14 amino acids. Germline values: CDR1 SGHNT, CDR2 YYREEE (reference sequence). V dropped 2 bases and J dropped 3 bases, with 8 bases sitting between them. The DNA for the CDR3 is TGTGCCAGCAGCTTTACAGGTTCTAATGAAAAACTGTTTTTT. Translating gives CASSFTGSNEKLFF.

The V and J genes are TRBV5-8 and TRBJ2-4; 8 nucleotides line up with TRBD2. From germline, CDR1 is SGHTS and CDR2 YDEGEE. The CDR3 extends over 14 amino acids. V lost 4 bases to trimming and J lost 9 bases; unmatched junction nucleotides: 9. The CDR3 bases are TGTGCCAGCAGCCCCGGGGGGGCGGATGGCATTCAGTACTTC. Amino acids: CASSPGGADGIQYF.

This chain joins TRBV7-9 and TRBJ2-7; tentative D call: TRBD2 (7 bases). The V gene lost 1 base and the J gene lost 2 bases, with 18 bases spanning the gap. Germline V CDR1 and CDR2: SEHNR, FQNEAQ (reference sequence). The CDR3 is 17 residues long. CDR3: CASSLGSGGRGAYEQYF. The CDR3 nucleotides read TGTGCCAGCAGCTTAGGCTCGGGTGGGAGGGGGGCCTACGAGCAGTACTTC.

The chain recombines TRBV9 with TRBJ1-3; no reliable D call. CDR1 and CDR2 (germline): SGDLS, YYNGEE. V lost 0 bases and J 0 bases, leaving 4 bases between the germline ends. CDR3 length equals 14 residues. Here the CDR3 reads CASSVGHSGNTIYF. DNA of the CDR3: TGTGCCAGCAGCGTAGGGCACTCTGGAAACACCATATATTTT. Variable domain in full (rest from reference TRBV9 and TRBJ1-3): DSGVTQTPKHLITATGQRVTLRCSPRSGDLSVYWYQQSLDQGLQFLIQYYNGEERAKGNILERFSAQQFPDLHSELNLSSLELGDSALYFCASSVGHSGNTIYFGEGSWLTVV.

The V gene is TRBV4-1, the J gene TRBJ1-1, with a tentative D call TRBD1 (5 bases). Germline lookup yields CDR1 MGHRA and CDR2 YSYEKL. CDR3 length equals 15 residues. Trimming pared 5 bases from V and 4 bases from J, leaving 17 bases between. The CDR3 DNA sequence: TGCGCCAGCAGCGTGCCGCGGCCGCAGGGCACTGAAGCTTTCTTT. Translation: CASSVPRPQGTEAFF.

V gene TRBV4-3 combines with J gene TRBJ2-7; tentatively, D is TRBD2 (6 bases). The CDR3 has 15 residues. With 1 base removed from V and 0 bases from J, the gap between germline ends came to 10 bases. Germline V CDR1 and CDR2: LGHNA, YSLEER. The CDR3 protein is CASSQGLGGSYEQYF. The CDR3 nucleotides are TGCGCCAGCAGCCAAGGCCTGGGAGGCTCCTACGAGCAGTACTTC.

The J gene is TRBJ1-5, the V gene TRBV7-2; 9 nucleotides match TRBD1. CDR3 size: 15 residues. V lost 5 bases, J lost 1 base, and 3 bases stayed unmatched. The germline V gene has CDR1 SGHTA and CDR2 FQGNSA. CDR3 protein: CASSTGGASNQPQHF. Here the CDR3 DNA reads TGTGCCAGCAGCACAGGGGGCGCGAGCAATCAGCCCCAGCATTTT. Supplemented by reference TRBV7-2 and TRBJ1-5, the full variable domain reads GAGVSQSPSNKVTEKGKDVELRCDPISGHTALYWYRQSLGQGLEFLIYFQGNSAPDKSGLPSDRFSAERTGGSVSTLTIQRTQQEDSAVYLCASSTGGASNQPQHFGDGTRLSIL.

The gene calls are TRBV13 and TRBJ1-2, with D unclear. The germline gives CDR1 PRHDT, CDR2 FYEKMQ (reference sequence). The CDR3 spans 12 residues. The ends were cut back, 5 bases at V and 8 bases at J, with 12 bases in the middle. The CDR3 is CASSLEWEGYTF. CDR3 sequence (DNA): TGTGCCAGCAGCCTGGAATGGGAGGGCTACACCTTC.